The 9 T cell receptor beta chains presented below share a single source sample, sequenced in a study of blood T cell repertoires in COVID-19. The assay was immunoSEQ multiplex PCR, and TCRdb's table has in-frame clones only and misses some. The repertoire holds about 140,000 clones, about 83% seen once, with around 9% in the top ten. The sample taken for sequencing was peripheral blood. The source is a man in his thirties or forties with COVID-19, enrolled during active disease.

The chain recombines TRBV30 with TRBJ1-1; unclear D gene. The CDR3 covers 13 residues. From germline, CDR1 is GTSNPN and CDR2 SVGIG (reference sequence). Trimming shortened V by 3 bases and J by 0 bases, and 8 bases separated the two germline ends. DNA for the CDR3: TGTGCCTGGAGAGCAGGATTGAACACTGAAGCTTTCTTT. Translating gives CAWRAGLNTEAFF.

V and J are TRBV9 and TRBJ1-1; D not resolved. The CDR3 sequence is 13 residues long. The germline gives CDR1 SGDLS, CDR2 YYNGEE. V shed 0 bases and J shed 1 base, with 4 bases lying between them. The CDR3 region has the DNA TGTGCCAGCAGCGTAGCAGAGAACACTGAAGCTTTCTTT. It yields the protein CASSVAENTEAFF.

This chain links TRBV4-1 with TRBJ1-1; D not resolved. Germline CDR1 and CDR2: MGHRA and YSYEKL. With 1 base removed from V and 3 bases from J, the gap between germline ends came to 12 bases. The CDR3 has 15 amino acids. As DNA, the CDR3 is TGCGCCAGCAGCCAAGGCGCGGGGAGGTACACTGAAGCTTTCTTT. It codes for CASSQGAGRYTEAFF.

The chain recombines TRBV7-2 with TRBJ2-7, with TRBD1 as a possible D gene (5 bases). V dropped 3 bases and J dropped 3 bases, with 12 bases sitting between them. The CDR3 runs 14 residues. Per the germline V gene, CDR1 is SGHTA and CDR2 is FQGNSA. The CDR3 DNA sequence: TGTGCCAGCAGCTTTGGCAGGGCGAGCTACGAGCAGTACTTC. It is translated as CASSFGRASYEQYF.

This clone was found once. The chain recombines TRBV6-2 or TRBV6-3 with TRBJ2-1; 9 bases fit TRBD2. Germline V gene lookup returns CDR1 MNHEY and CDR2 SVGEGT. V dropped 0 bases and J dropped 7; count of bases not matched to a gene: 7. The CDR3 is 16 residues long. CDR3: CASSYSGTSFTNEQFF. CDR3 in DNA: TGTGCCAGCAGTTACTCAGGGACTAGCTTTACGAATGAGCAGTTCTTC.

The CDR3 loop is CASSLAAGGTGELFF. As DNA, the CDR3 is TGTGCCAGCAGCTTAGCAGCGGGAGGGACCGGGGAGCTGTTTTTT. J is TRBJ2-2 and V is TRBV11-2; 10 bases line up with TRBD2. The J segment lost 5 bases and the V segment lost 1 base, leaving 1 base of the junction unmatched. Germline CDR1 and CDR2: SGHAT and FQNNGV. There are 15 residues in the CDR3.

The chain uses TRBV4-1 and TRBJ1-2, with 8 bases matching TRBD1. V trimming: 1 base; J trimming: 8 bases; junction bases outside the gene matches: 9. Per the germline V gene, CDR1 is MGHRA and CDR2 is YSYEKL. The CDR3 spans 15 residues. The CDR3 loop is CASSQGSRGLVGYTF. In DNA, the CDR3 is TGCGCCAGCAGCCAAGGGAGCAGGGGGCTAGTCGGCTACACCTTC.

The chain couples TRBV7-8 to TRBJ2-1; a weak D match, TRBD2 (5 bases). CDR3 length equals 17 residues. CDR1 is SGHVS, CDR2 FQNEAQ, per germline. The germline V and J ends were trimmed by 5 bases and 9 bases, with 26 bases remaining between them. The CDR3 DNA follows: TGTGCCAGCAGCCGCCTCACCCCCAGCGGTGGCCGGGGTGAGCAGTTCTTC. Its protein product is CASSRLTPSGGRGEQFF.

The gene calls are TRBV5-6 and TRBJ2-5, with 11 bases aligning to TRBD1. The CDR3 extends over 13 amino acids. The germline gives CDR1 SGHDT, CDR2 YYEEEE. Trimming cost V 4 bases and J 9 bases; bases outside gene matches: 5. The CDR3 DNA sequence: TGTGCCAGCAGCCCCGGGACAGGGGGACCCCAGTACTTC. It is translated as CASSPGTGGPQYF.